This TCR beta chain was captured by sequencing in a study of CD8 T cells in Susac syndrome (dated by TCRdb to the late 2010s). Context from the whole study: The study used repertoire sequencing to test whether antigen drove CD8+ T cell activation and differentiation in Susac syndrome. The study compared CD8+ T cell repertoire clonality among about a dozen healthy donors, approximately 14 Susac syndrome patients and 15 multiple sclerosis patients. The investigation overall reported the following: The TCR sequencing and HLA analysis was acknowledged to have included a relatively small number of individuals.

RNA was extracted using the RNeasy kit, and roughly 0.5 to 1 microgram was reverse transcribed with random hexamers. The immunoSEQ multiplex PCR assay, which covers 54 Vbeta and 13 Jbeta segments, was used to amplify TCR beta CDR3 regions. To correct PCR amplification bias, a synthetic template baseline was used for both primer optimization and computational correction. Per the source publication's procedure: Reads were assigned to V, D and J genes according to IMGT and analyzed in immunoSEQ Analyzer, with only productive sequences retained. To calculate clonality, Shannon entropy was normalized by log2 of the number of productive unique sequences and then subtracted from one. For each patient and control, public and private clones were evaluated among the 100 most prevalent clones. Clones were defined as Susac-specific when absent from the healthy and MS cohorts, from over a thousand published viral clones and from other ImmuneACCESS disease sequences. TCRdb trimmed public reads at Q25 via fastp, called clones via MiXCR and kept in-frame beta chains. Records with the same CDR3 protein are collapsed into one entry carrying the most frequent genes and DNA. These V and J calls are TCRdb output, not the study's own analysis. The sample table contains some 200,000 distinct CDR3 sequences; only one count was recorded for 92% of them. The leading ten clones occupy about 0.13% of the sample.

Peripheral blood CD8+ and CD4+ T cells from healthy donors, Susac syndrome patients and multiple sclerosis patients were profiled by high-throughput TCR beta sequencing. The multiple sclerosis controls were treatment-naive patients whose relapsing-remitting disease, either stable or active, fulfilled the revised McDonald criteria. Bulk CD8+ and CD4+ T cells were purified magnetically by negative isolation, whereas CD8+ TEMRA cells were enriched by FACS. Blood was drawn into EDTA tubes, processed within 24 hours, and PBMCs were isolated by density gradient centrifugation. PBMCs intended for TCR sequencing were frozen in liquid nitrogen and were later thawed in a 37 degrees C water bath. The sorted or isolated CD4+, CD8+ and CD8+ TEMRA cells reached a purity of at least 90%. Note on this clonotype: The target of this receptor is not known. Relative to the germline gene, one junction end is altered; a read error may explain this.

As encoded in the germline V gene (reference sequence), CDR1 is MNHEY while CDR2 is SMNVEV. CDR3 length: 13 amino acids, cysteine to phenylalanine. Only the CDR3 part of the read is kept: 39 bases, read in frame from the first base. This receptor was taken from a human donor with multiple sclerosis. The V and J segments used are TRBV27 and TRBJ2-1, and TRBD1 aligns with 12 junction nucleotides. Sequences were obtained from CD8+ T cells from PBMCs. The CDR3 has the sequence CASSLGTGGRELF. The nucleotide sequence is TGTGCCAGCAGTTTAGGGACAGGGGGCAGGGAGCTCTTC.